Here is one T cell receptor (beta chain) with its context. Trimming removed 6 bases at V and 5 bases at J, with 10 bases between. Germline CDR1 and CDR2: SGHTA and FQGTGA. The CDR3 runs 13 residues. This entry belongs to a study of OX40 agonist ivuxolimab in advanced cancers. Whole-study context: Patients enrolled in dose escalation were diagnosed with hepatocellular carcinoma, melanoma, renal cell or head and neck cancer.

The protocol was immunoSEQ multiplex PCR, while the TCRdb copy is restricted to in-frame clones and leaves out a portion. Among 60,000 to 75,000 clones, about 90% were seen once, and the ten largest hold approximately 2.3%. This TCR came from an adult with an advanced solid tumor such as melanoma, head and neck, liver or kidney cancer. This chain connects TRBV7-3 to TRBJ1-4; D is ambiguous. The source material was CD4+ or CD8+ T cells sorted from blood, sampled in a trial of the OX40 agonist ivuxolimab. The CDR3 DNA sequence: TGTGCCAGCAGACTAAGGGTCAATGAAAAACTGTTTTTT. Encoded protein: CASRLRVNEKLFF.